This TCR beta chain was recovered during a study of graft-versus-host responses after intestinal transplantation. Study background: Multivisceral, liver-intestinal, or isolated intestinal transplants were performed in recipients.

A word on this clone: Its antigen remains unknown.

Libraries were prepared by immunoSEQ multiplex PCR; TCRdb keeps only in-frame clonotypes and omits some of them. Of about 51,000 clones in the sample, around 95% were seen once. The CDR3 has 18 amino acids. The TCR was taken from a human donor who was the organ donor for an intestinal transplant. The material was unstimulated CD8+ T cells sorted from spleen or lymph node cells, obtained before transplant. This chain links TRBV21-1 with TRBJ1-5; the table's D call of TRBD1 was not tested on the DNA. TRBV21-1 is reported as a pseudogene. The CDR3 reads CASSKVDGQGYSNQPQHF. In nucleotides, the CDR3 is TGTGCCAGCAGCAAAGTGGATGGACAGGGCTATAGCAATCAGCCCCAGCATTTT.